This T cell receptor (beta chain) appears in the sequencing data of a study of cytotoxic CD8 clonotypes in ibrutinib-treated CLL (dated by TCRdb to 2020 to 2022). For context, the study as a whole: The cohort was composed of under 12 relapsed/refractory and about 15 treatment-naive patients; IGHV unmutated status was identified in fewer than 18 patients. Response samples were taken after a median of roughly 12 months on treatment, ranging from 6 to 36 months. Of the approximately 94 people in the trial, around 26 had longitudinal samples available. Cryopreserved peripheral blood mononuclear cells were collected at three points: before therapy, at response, and at either sustained remission or disease progression. Responses were partial in around 25 patients and complete in 2; after median approximately 69 months follow-up, some 15 stayed in remission and around 12 progressed. On average, each sample had approximately 280,000 productive templates and more than 75,000 productive rearrangements. All remission and progressive disease samples were collected while patients were still receiving ibrutinib. The investigation overall reported the following: Public clonotypes were found to be uncommon and were observed to contract or remain stable during treatment; the increase in clonality was shown to reflect expansion of private clonotypes at ibrutinib response. Lymph node repertoires were not examined, and the timing of sampling was not matched between patients in sustained remission and those whose disease progressed. Clonality rose at ibrutinib response, remained stable during sustained remission, and dropped back toward baseline at progression. Baseline clonality was found to be higher than that of age-matched healthy donors and was strongly correlated with circulating CD8+ T-cell counts.

Reading from cysteine to phenylalanine, the CDR3 counts 14 amino acids. Of all the DNA, just the CDR3 is kept, 42 bases in frame from base 1. Germline trimming amounts to 4 bases on V and 7 bases on J, with 11 as the count of junction bases outside the gene matches. CDR1 and CDR2, looked up from the germline V gene (reference sequence), are GTSNPN and SVGIG. Taken with the paper, the label for time point translates to: 20 to 30 months on ibrutinib. For TCR beta library preparation, around 2 micrograms of genomic DNA were isolated from cryopreserved PBMCs. High-throughput TCR beta sequencing was performed on longitudinal blood samples from CLL patients receiving ibrutinib monotherapy. The patients took part in an open-label, single-center phase 2 trial of ibrutinib monotherapy. A MiSeq instrument was used for deep resolution sequencing, which targeted depths ranging from 1 in 1 million up to 1 in 200,000 T cells, with coverage averaging 10x for each clonotype. The immunoSEQ hsTCRB Kit was used to generate the TCR beta libraries. For the original study's pipeline: The data were analyzed with ImmunoSEQ Analyzer and ImmunoSEQ Data Assistant, and V, D and J gene assignments followed IMGT definitions. Clonality was computed as one minus normalized Shannon entropy of productive rearrangement frequencies, ranging from 0 to 1. Only overrepresented clonotypes making up at least 0.05% of the repertoire of each patient were included in the public clonotype analysis. Repertoires from about a dozen age-matched healthy donors in immuneACCESS were used as clonality controls. As stored in TCRdb, this immuneACCESS dataset retains in-frame rearrangements with V and J assigned. A fraction of the clones does not appear; measured against another copy, unresolved V genes explain less than half of the discrepancy, and the remainder lacks a known reason. The DNA was the basis for D and trimming; V, J and clone size are from that table. The table for this sample lists roughly 250,000 clones; 70% of them were counted only once. Together, the top ten hold 15% of the sample.

Remarks on this clone: What antigen it recognizes has not been identified. No much larger clone exists at a distance of one base, and base qualities are not known.

This TCR derives from a human donor with chronic lymphocytic leukemia. Recombination joined TRBV30 with TRBJ2-7, and TRBD2 matches 9 of the central bases. The sample in question was PBMCs, obtained after 24 months of ibrutinib treatment. DNA sequence: TGTGCCTGGACCGTCGGGACTAGCAACATGGAGCAGTACTTC. This encodes CAWTVGTSNMEQYF. The full variable domain, with segments outside the CDR3 supplied by the reference TRBV30 and TRBJ2-7 proteins, appears as SQTIHQWPATLVQPVGSPLSLECTVEGTSNPNLYWYRQAAGRGLQLLFYSVGIGQISSEVPQNLSASRPQDRQFILSSKKLLLSDSGFYLCAWTVGTSNMEQYFGPGTRLTVT.